These 10 T cell receptor beta chains share one sample of origin, sequenced in a study of CD8 T cells in Susac syndrome. Random hexamers were used to reverse transcribe the RNA input (roughly 0.5 to 1 ug). One entry per CDR3 protein, called by TCRdb with MiXCR from the immunoSEQ multiplex PCR reads. Of around 99,000 distinct CDR3 sequences listed, roughly 97% are singletons. The sequenced material came from CD4+ T cells from PBMCs. Receptors originate from a human donor in good health.

The rearrangement joins TRBV9 to TRBJ1-4, with 7 bases matching TRBD1. V lost 4 bases, J lost 8 bases, and 8 bases stayed unmatched. Germline-derived CDR1 and CDR2 are SGDLS and YYNGEE. This CDR3 has 14 residues. The CDR3 loop reads CASSQGGHSEKLFF. CDR3 bases: TGTGCCAGCAGCCAGGGGGGGCATAGCGAAAAACTGTTTTTT. Full variable domain (rest looked up from reference TRBV9 and TRBJ1-4): DSGVTQTPKHLITATGQRVTLRCSPRSGDLSVYWYQQSLDQGLQFLIQYYNGEERAKGNILERFSAQQFPDLHSELNLSSLELGDSALYFCASSQGGHSEKLFFGSGTQLSVL.

Concerning this clonotype: Relative to the germline gene, one junction end is altered; a read error may explain this. As DNA, the CDR3 is TGCGCCAGCAGCCAATCGGGCAGTTTGCCCTATGGCTACACCTTC. It is translated as CASSQSGSLPYGYTF. The V call is TRBV23-1, the J call TRBJ1-2, with D uncertain. TRBV23-1 is annotated as an ORF whose role is uncertain. The CDR3 is made up of 15 amino acids.

The chain employs TRBV30 and TRBJ2-1, with TRBD1 as a possible D gene (6 bases). Germline V gene data show CDR1 as GTSNPN and CDR2 as SVGIG (reference sequence). The CDR3 has 15 amino acids. Deletions cut 2 bases from V and 1 base from J, with 12 bases between. The chain's CDR3 is CAWSKERGSYNEQFF. The CDR3 nucleotides read TGTGCCTGGAGTAAGGAAAGGGGGTCCTACAATGAGCAGTTCTTC. Drawing the rest from reference TRBV30 and TRBJ2-1, the complete variable domain is SQTIHQWPATLVQPVGSPLSLECTVEGTSNPNLYWYRQAAGRGLQLLFYSVGIGQISSEVPQNLSASRPQDRQFILSSKKLLLSDSGFYLCAWSKERGSYNEQFFGPGTRLTVL.

V is TRBV6-6 and J is TRBJ2-2; D is unresolved. This CDR3 has 12 amino acids. Trimming took off 7 bases at V and 3 bases at J, with 6 bases between the two ends. From germline, CDR1 is MNHNY and CDR2 SVGAGI (reference sequence). Here the CDR3 DNA reads TGTGCCAGCACCGTTGACACCGGGGAGCTGTTTTTT. Encoded protein: CASTVDTGELFF.

The rearrangement links TRBV20-1 to TRBJ2-5; TRBD2 is a possible D gene (5 bases). The CDR3 length is 14 residues. Germline CDR1 reads DFQATT; CDR2 reads SNEGSKA (reference sequence). Trimming stripped 4 bases from V and 5 bases from J, with 17 bases between. The CDR3 protein is CSATPLEAWETQYF. In DNA form, the CDR3 reads TGCAGTGCTACCCCCCTGGAGGCCTGGGAGACCCAGTACTTC.

The chain links TRBV12-3 or TRBV12-4 to TRBJ2-4; D is perhaps TRBD1 (6 bases). Trimming removed 0 bases from V and 9 bases from J, with 12 bases in between. The CDR3 has 14 amino acids. CDR3 DNA sequence: TGTGCCAGCAGTTTAGCAGGGGGTAGTATCATTCAGTACTTC. Translation gives CASSLAGGSIIQYF.

This sequence joins TRBV14 and TRBJ1-1; D may be TRBD1 (6 bases). Germline values: CDR1 SGHDN, CDR2 FVKESK. This CDR3 is 13 amino acids long. The V and J ends lost 4 bases and 4 bases respectively, with 10 bases between them. The DNA for the CDR3 is TGTGCCAGCAGCCTCACAGGGTCCACTGAAGCTTTCTTT. This sequence encodes CASSLTGSTEAFF.

The chain uses TRBV20-1 and TRBJ2-7, with TRBD2 as a possible D gene (6 bases). Deletions cut 2 bases from V and 6 bases from J, with 17 bases between. The CDR3 runs 14 residues. Germline V gene lookup returns CDR1 DFQATT and CDR2 SNEGSKA (reference sequence). CDR3 nucleotides: TGCAGTGCTAGACTCCCAGGACTACTAGGCGAGCAGTACTTC. Translation gives CSARLPGLLGEQYF.

This clonotype was recorded once. The chain combines TRBV23-1 with TRBJ1-6, with unresolved D. TRBV23-1 is an open reading frame whose function is uncertain. This CDR3 comprises 16 residues. The V end was cut by 0 bases, the J end by 7 bases, with 13 bases between. CDR3 residues: CASSQSYRFSNSPLHF. CDR3 DNA: TGCGCCAGCAGTCAATCCTACCGGTTTTCAAATTCACCCCTCCACTTT.

The CDR3 bases are TGTGCCAGCAGCGGTAGCCGGGACTACCAAGAGACCCAGTACTTC. It codes for CASSGSRDYQETQYF. This rearrangement joins TRBV5-4 to TRBJ2-5, with a possible D match to TRBD2 (6 bases). The ends were cut back, 4 bases at V and 0 bases at J, with 13 bases in the middle. The CDR3 spans 15 residues. CDR1 is SGHNT, CDR2 YYREEE, per germline (reference sequence).